Following are 10 T cell receptor beta chains from one sample sequenced in a study of T cells in Graves' hyperthyroidism and ophthalmopathy (dated by TCRdb to between 2018 and 2021). Library generation was performed with multiplex PCR. The sample was run on an Illumina HiSeq 2000. The TCR beta CDR3 regions were amplified from RNA transcripts. The TCR CDR3 was subjected to a first round of RT-PCR using the HTBI primer set and the Qiagen OneStep RT-PCR kit. The raw public reads went through TCRdb reprocessing: fastp at Q25, MiXCR clone calling, in-frame beta chains kept. CDR3 protein sequences are deduplicated, and each keeps its most common genes and DNA. Here the sample has about 500,000 distinct CDR3 sequences; 16% occur a single time. 18% of the sample is held by the ten biggest clonotypes. The specimen sequenced was blood. The receptors stem from a young woman with Graves' hyperthyroidism.

This clonotype was counted a few times. This chain links TRBV27 with TRBJ1-3; D is uncertain. Germline V gene data show CDR1 as MNHEY and CDR2 as SMNVEV (reference sequence). This CDR3 is 15 amino acids long. V shed 5 bases and J shed 0 bases, with 11 bases lying between them. The CDR3 is CASSVLPSSGNTIYF. CDR3 sequence (DNA): TGTGCCAGCAGTGTCTTACCGAGCTCTGGAAACACCATATATTTT.

This clonotype turned up a few times. The chain has TRBV6-1 and TRBJ1-2; 9 bases align to TRBD1. Unmatched junction bases numbered 16, after V lost 10 bases and J lost 4 bases. The length of the CDR3 is 16 residues. Germline V CDR1 and CDR2: MNHNS, SASEGT. The CDR3 sequence: CATGTGSLYVSYGYTF. The CDR3 bases are TGTGCCACCGGGACAGGGAGTTTATATGTTTCCTATGGCTACACCTTC.

This clonotype appeared many times. This chain connects TRBV27 to TRBJ2-3, with D unresolved. The CDR3 spans 13 residues. Trimming removed 2 bases from V and 1 base from J, with 4 bases in between. The germline V gene has CDR1 MNHEY and CDR2 SMNVEV (reference sequence). This chain's CDR3 is CASSLTRTDTQYF. CDR3 nucleotides: TGTGCCAGCAGTTTAACTCGCACAGATACGCAGTATTTT.

In this sample, this clonotype turned up many times. The V and J genes are TRBV2 and TRBJ2-7; D may correspond to TRBD1 or TRBD2 (6 bases each). The germline V gene has CDR1 SNHLY and CDR2 FYNNEI. Trimming pared 6 bases from V and 0 bases from J, leaving 12 bases between. The CDR3 has 14 amino acids. In DNA form, the CDR3 reads TGTGCCAGCAGAGGAGGGGGTTCCTCCTACGAGCAGTACTTC. The encoded protein is CASRGGGSSYEQYF.

This clonotype was seen a handful of times. The V call is TRBV4-1, the J call TRBJ2-1; 7 nucleotides match TRBD1. CDR3 length: 19 amino acids. J gave up 0 bases and V 0 bases, and 11 bases lay outside the gene matches. Per the germline V gene, CDR1 is MGHRA and CDR2 is YSYEKL. The CDR3 region has the DNA TGCGCCAGCAGCCAAGATCGGACAGGCCTAATTAGCTCCTACAATGAGCAGTTCTTC. Translated, it gives CASSQDRTGLISSYNEQFF.

This clonotype has ten or more counts. This chain connects TRBV3-1 to TRBJ2-5; tentative D call: TRBD2 (6 bases). Trimming took 0 bases from V and 3 from J, leaving 17 bases between them. Per the germline V gene, CDR1 is LGHDT and CDR2 is YNNKEL (reference sequence). The CDR3 is 17 amino acids. The CDR3 region has the DNA TGTGCCAGCAGCCAAGATTTGGGGGGACGGCCGGAAGAGACCCAGTACTTC. This encodes CASSQDLGGRPEETQYF.

This clonotype was seen ten or more times. The CDR3 spells CATPGQITDTQYF. CDR3 bases: TGTGCCACCCCCGGACAGATTACAGATACGCAGTATTTT. The gene calls are TRBV6-1 and TRBJ2-3; a possible D gene is TRBD1 (6 bases). The CDR3 length is 13 residues. The germline gives CDR1 MNHNS, CDR2 SASEGT. Trimming stripped 10 bases from V and 3 bases from J, with 14 bases between.

The sample holds many counts of this clonotype. This chain connects TRBV20-1 to TRBJ2-7; D is possibly TRBD1 (5 bases). V dropped 7 bases and J dropped 0 bases, with 13 bases sitting between them. There are 13 residues in the CDR3. The germline gives CDR1 DFQATT, CDR2 SNEGSKA (reference sequence). CDR3 sequence reads: CSGETASSYEQYF. The CDR3 region has the DNA TGCAGTGGAGAGACAGCTAGCTCCTACGAGCAGTACTTC.

The table lists this clonotype with a few counts. The V gene is TRBV29-1, the J gene TRBJ1-1; D not certain. CDR3 length: 13 residues. Germline assignment: CDR1 SQVTM and CDR2 ANQGSEA. Deletions cut 3 bases from V and 0 bases from J, with 8 bases between. CDR3 sequence: CSVEQSLNTEAFF. The CDR3 region has the DNA TGCAGCGTTGAGCAATCCTTGAACACTGAAGCTTTCTTT.

This clonotype turned up a few times. The rearrangement links TRBV7-8 to TRBJ2-1; D gene ambiguous. Germline V gives CDR1 SGHVS, CDR2 FQNEAQ. The V and J ends lost 4 bases and 0 bases respectively, with 10 bases between them. This CDR3 region has 15 residues. The DNA of the CDR3 is TGTGCCAGCAGCTCCCCAGGTGTCTCCTACAATGAGCAGTTCTTC. Its translation is CASSSPGVSYNEQFF.